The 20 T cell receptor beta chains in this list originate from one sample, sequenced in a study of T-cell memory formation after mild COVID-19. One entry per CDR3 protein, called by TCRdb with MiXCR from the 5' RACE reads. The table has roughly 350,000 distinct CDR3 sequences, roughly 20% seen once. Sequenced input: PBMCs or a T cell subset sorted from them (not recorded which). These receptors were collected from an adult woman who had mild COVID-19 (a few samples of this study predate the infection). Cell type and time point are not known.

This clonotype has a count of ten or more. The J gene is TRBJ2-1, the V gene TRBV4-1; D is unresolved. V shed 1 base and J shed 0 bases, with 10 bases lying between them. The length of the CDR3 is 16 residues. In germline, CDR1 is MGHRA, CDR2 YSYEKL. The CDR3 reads CASSQGEESSYNEQFF. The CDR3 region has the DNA TGCGCCAGCAGCCAAGGAGAAGAGAGCTCCTACAATGAGCAGTTCTTC.

The CDR3 here is CASSEKEVGGPFYEQYF. CDR3 in DNA: TGTGCCAGCAGTGAAAAGGAGGTGGGCGGCCCATTCTACGAGCAGTACTTC. V is TRBV25-1 and J is TRBJ2-7; tentatively, D is TRBD2 (5 bases). The CDR3 is made up of 17 amino acids. CDR1 MGHDK and CDR2 SYGVNS come from the germline V gene. Trimming removed 2 bases at V and 3 bases at J, with 20 bases between.

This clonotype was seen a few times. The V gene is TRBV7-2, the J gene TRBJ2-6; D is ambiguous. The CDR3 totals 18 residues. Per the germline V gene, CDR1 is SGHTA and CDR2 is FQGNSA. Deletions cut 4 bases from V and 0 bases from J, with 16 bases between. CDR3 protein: CASSSRLDFSSGANVLTF. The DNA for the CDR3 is TGTGCCAGCAGCTCCCGCTTAGACTTTAGCTCTGGGGCCAACGTCCTGACTTTC.

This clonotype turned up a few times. The CDR3 reads CASSRAGGRKTQYF. The CDR3 nucleotides are TGTGCCAGCAGTCGGGCGGGGGGGCGAAAGACCCAGTACTTC. The chain recombines TRBV6-5 with TRBJ2-5, with TRBD2 matching over 9 bases. V shed 5 bases, J shed 6 bases, and the junction held 7 bases outside the gene matches. Germline values: CDR1 MNHEY, CDR2 SVGAGI. The CDR3 contains 14 residues.

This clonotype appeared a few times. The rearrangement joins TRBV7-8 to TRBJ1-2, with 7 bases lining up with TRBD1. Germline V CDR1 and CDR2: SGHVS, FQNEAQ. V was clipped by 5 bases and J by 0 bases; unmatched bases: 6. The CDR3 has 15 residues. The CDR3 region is CASSPRGQSNYGYTF. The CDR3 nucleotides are TGTGCCAGCAGCCCAAGGGGACAGTCTAACTATGGCTACACCTTC.

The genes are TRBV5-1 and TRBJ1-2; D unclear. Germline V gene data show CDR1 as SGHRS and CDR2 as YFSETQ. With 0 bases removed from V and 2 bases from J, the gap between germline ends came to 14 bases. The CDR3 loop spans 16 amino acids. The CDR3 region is CASSLASSRGNYGYTF. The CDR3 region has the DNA TGCGCCAGCAGCTTGGCCTCCTCCAGAGGAAACTATGGCTACACCTTC.

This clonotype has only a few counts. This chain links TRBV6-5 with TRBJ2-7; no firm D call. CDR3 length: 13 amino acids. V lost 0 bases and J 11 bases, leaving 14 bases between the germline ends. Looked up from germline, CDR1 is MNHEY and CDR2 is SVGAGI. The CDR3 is CASSYSAPHPEYF. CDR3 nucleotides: TGTGCCAGCAGTTACTCGGCTCCTCACCCGGAGTACTTC.

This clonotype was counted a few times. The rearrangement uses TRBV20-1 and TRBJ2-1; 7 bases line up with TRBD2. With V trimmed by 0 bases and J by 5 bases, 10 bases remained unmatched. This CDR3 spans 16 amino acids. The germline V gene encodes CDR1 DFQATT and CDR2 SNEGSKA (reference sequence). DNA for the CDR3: TGCAGTGCTAGAGACCCGCGGGGGTCCCCCAACAATGAGCAGTTCTTC. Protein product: CSARDPRGSPNNEQFF.

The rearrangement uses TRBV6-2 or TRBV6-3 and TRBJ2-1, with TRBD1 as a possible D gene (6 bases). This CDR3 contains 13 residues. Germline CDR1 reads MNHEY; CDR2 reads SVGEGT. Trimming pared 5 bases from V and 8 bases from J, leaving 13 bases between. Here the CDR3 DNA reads TGTGCCAGCAGTAGAACAGGGACCCATGAGCAGTTCTTC. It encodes CASSRTGTHEQFF.

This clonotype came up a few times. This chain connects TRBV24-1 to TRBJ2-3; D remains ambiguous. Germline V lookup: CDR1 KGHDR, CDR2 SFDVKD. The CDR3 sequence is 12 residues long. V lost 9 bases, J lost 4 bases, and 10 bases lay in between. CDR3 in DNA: TGTGCCACCGGTAACGGGCCAGATACGCAGTATTTT. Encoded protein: CATGNGPDTQYF.

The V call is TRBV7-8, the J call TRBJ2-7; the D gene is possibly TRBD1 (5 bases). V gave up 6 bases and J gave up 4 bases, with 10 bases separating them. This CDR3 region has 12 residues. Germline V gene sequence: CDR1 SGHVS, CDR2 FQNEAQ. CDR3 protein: CASSQGFYEQYF. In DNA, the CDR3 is TGTGCCAGCAGTCAGGGATTTTACGAGCAGTACTTC.

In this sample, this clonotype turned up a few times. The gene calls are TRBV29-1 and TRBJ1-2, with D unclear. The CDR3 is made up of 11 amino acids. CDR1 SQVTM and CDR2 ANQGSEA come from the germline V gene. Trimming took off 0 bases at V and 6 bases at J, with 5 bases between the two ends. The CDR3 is CSVEESDGYTF. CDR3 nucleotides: TGCAGCGTTGAAGAGTCCGATGGCTACACCTTC.

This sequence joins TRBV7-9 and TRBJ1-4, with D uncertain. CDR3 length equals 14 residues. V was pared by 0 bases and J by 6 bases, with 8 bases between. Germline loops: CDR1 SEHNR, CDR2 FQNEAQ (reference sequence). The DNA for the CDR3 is TGTGCCAGCAGCTTAGCGTCAGAAGATGAAAAACTGTTTTTT. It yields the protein CASSLASEDEKLFF.

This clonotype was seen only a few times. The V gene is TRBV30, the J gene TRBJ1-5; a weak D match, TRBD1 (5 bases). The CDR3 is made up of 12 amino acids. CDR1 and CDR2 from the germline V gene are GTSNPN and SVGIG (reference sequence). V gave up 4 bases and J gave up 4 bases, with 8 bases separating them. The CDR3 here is CAWKEGNQPQHF. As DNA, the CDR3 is TGTGCCTGGAAGGAGGGGAATCAGCCCCAGCATTTT.

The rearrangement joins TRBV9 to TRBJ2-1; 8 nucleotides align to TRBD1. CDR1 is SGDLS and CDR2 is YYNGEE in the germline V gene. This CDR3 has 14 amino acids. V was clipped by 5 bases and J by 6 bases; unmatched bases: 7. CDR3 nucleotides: TGTGCCAGCAGTAGGACAGGGCCGGGCAATGAGCAGTTCTTC. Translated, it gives CASSRTGPGNEQFF.

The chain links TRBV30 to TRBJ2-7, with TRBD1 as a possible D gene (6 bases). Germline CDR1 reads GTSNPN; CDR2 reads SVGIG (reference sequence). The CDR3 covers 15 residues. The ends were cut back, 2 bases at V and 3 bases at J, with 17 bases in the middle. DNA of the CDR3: TGTGCCTGGAGTCCTGGGGGCAGATCCTACTACGAGCAGTACTTC. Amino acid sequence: CAWSPGGRSYYEQYF.

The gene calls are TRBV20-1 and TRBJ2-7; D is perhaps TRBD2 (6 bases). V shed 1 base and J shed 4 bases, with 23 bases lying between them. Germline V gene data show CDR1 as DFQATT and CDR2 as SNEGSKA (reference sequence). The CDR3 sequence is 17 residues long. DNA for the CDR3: TGCAGTGCTAGAGCTGGGGAGGCCTCAGTAAGATGGTACGAGCAGTACTTC. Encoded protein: CSARAGEASVRWYEQYF.

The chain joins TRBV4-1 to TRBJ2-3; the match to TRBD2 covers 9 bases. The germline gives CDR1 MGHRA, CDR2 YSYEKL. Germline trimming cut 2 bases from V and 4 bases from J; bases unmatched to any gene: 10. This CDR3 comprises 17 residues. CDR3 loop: CASSQWGRRGGADTQYF. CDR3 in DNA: TGCGCCAGCAGCCAATGGGGACGGCGGGGGGGCGCAGATACGCAGTATTTT.

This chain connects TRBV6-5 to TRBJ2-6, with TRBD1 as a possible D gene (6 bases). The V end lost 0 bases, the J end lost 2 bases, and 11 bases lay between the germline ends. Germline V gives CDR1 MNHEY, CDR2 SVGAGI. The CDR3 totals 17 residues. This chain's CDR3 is CASSYSAGEAGANVLTF. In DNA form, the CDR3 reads TGTGCCAGCAGTTACTCGGCAGGGGAAGCTGGGGCCAACGTCCTGACTTTC.

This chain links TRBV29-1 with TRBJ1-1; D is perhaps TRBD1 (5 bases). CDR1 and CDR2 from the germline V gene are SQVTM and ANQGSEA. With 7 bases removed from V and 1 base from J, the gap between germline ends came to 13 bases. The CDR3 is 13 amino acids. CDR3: CSARGAGNTEAFF. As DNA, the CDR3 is TGCAGCGCCCGAGGGGCAGGGAACACTGAAGCTTTCTTT.